This TCR beta chain emerged from a study of cytomegalovirus exposure and HLA in healthy donors. Study-wide background: The 95 million to 120 million unique TCR beta sequences, from 150 million to 200 million T cells, were found by an earlier analysis.

General observations from the study: Later analysis identified 16,000 or so TCR beta sequences associated with HLA alleles, using a false discovery rate threshold of 0.05.

This CDR3 contains 13 residues. Germline V gene data show CDR1 as GTSNPN and CDR2 as SVGIG (reference sequence). Trimming shortened V by 4 bases and J by 5 bases, and 11 bases separated the two germline ends. As to this clone: The antigen remains unidentified.

Researchers ran the PCR with 60 Vbeta and 13 Jbeta primers. Produced via immunoSEQ multiplex PCR; TCRdb's table is partial and in-frame only. The sample lists around 110,000 clones; 66% were seen once. The gene calls are TRBV30 and TRBJ1-4; D might be TRBD1 (5 bases). Sequencing used PBMCs. The TCR originated in a man in his late teens or twenties in good health and CMV-seronegative. CDR3 region: CAWMVGGNEKLFF. CDR3 sequence (DNA): TGTGCCTGGATGGTCGGGGGGAATGAAAAACTGTTTTTT.